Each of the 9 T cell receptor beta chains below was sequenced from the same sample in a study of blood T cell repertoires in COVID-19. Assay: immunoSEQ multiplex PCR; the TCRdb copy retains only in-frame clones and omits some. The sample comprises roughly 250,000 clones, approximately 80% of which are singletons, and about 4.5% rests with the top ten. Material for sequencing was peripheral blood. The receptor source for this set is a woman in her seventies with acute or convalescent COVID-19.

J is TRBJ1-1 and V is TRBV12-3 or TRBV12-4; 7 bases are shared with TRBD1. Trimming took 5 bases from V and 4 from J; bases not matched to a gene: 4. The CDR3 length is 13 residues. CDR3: CASSPQGGTEAFF. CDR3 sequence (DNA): TGTGCCAGCAGTCCCCAGGGGGGCACTGAAGCTTTCTTT.

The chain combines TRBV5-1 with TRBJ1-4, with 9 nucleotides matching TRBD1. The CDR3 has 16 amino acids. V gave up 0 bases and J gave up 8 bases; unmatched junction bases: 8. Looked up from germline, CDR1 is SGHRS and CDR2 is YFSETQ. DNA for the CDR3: TGCGCCAGCAGCTTGGTTGTGGGACAGGGCGGAGAAAAACTGTTTTTT. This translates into CASSLVVGQGGEKLFF.

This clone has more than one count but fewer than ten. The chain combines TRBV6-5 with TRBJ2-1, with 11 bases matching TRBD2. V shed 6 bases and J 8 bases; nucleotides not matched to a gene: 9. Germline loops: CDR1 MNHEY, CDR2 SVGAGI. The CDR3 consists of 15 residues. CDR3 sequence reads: CASSRRLAGRDEQFF. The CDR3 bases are TGTGCCAGCAGCCGGAGACTAGCGGGGCGCGATGAGCAGTTCTTC.

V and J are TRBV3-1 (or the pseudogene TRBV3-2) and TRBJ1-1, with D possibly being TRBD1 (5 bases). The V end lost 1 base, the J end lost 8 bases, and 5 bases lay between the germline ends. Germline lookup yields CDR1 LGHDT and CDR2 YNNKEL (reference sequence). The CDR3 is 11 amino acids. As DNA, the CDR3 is TGTGCCAGCAGCCAAGGGACAGAAGCTTTCTTT. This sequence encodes CASSQGTEAFF.

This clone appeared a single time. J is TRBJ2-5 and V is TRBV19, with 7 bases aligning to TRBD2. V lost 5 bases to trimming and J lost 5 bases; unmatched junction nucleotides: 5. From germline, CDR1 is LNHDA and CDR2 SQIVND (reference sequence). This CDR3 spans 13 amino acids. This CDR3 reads CASSAGELETQYF. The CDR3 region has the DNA TGTGCCAGTAGTGCGGGGGAATTGGAGACCCAGTACTTC.

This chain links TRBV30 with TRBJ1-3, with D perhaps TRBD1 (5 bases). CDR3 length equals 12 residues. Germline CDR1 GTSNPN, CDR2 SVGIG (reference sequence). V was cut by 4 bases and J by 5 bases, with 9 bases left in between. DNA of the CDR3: TGTGCCTGGACAGGGTTTCGAAACACCATATATTTT. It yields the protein CAWTGFRNTIYF.

CDR3 region: CSVDRAGTEAFF. CDR3 in DNA: TGCAGCGTTGACAGGGCTGGGACTGAAGCTTTCTTT. This chain connects TRBV29-1 to TRBJ1-1; possible D gene TRBD1, 5 bases. This CDR3 contains 12 residues. CDR1 and CDR2 (germline): SQVTM, ANQGSEA. The V end lost 3 bases, the J end lost 5 bases, and 10 bases lay between the germline ends. Full variable domain (remainder filled in from reference TRBV29-1 and TRBJ1-1): SAVISQKPSRDICQRGTSLTIQCQVDSQVTMMFWYRQQPGQSLTLIATANQGSEATYESGFVIDKFPISRPNLTFSTLTVSNMSPEDSSIYLCSVDRAGTEAFFGQGTRLTVV.

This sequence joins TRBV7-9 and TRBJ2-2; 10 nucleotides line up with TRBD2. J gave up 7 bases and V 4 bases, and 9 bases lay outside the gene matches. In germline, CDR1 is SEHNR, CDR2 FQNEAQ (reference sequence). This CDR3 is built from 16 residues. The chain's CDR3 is CASSSRSGGVVGELFF. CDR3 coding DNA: TGTGCCAGCAGCTCGCGAAGCGGGGGGGTTGTCGGGGAGCTGTTTTTT.

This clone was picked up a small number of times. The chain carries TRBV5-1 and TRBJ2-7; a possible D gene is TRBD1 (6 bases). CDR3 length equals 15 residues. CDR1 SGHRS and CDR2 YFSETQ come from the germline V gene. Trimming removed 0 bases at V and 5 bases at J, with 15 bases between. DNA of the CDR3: TGCGCCAGCAGCTTGGCAGGCCAGGGGAGCAACGAGCAGTACTTC. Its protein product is CASSLAGQGSNEQYF.